The 8 T cell receptor beta chains listed next were all sequenced from one sample in a study of shared clonotypes between healthy human individuals. Sequenced by immunoSEQ multiplex PCR; TCRdb stores in-frame clones only, minus some. Of 550,000 to 750,000 clones in the sample, over 95% were seen once. CD45RO-negative CD8 cells positively selected for CCR7 made up the naive population, which excluded terminally differentiated effector memory CD45RA+ cells. Sequencing used naive CD8+ T cells sorted from blood. These receptors came from a woman aged 25 to 39 in good health.

V is TRBV28 and J is TRBJ2-3, with a weak D call TRBD1 (5 bases). This CDR3 spans 16 amino acids. Trimming took off 5 bases at V and 2 bases at J, with 17 bases between the two ends. Looked up from germline, CDR1 is MDHEN and CDR2 is SYDVKM. CDR3 loop: CASSARDRGFTDTQYF. The DNA for the CDR3 is TGTGCCAGCAGTGCCAGAGATAGGGGATTCACAGATACGCAGTATTTT.

The chain has TRBV7-6 and TRBJ2-3, with 9 bases aligning to TRBD2. V lost 5 bases, J lost 1 base, and 7 bases stayed unmatched. CDR1 and CDR2 from the germline V gene are SGHVS and FNYEAQ. CDR3 length equals 16 residues. The CDR3: CASSKGVAGGTDTQYF. The CDR3 DNA sequence: TGTGCCAGCAGCAAAGGGGTAGCGGGAGGCACAGATACGCAGTATTTT.

The chain couples TRBV13 to TRBJ1-1, with D unclear. Germline V gives CDR1 PRHDT, CDR2 FYEKMQ (reference sequence). There are 13 residues in the CDR3. The V gene lost 9 bases and the J gene lost 4 bases, with 15 bases spanning the gap. The CDR3 DNA sequence: TGTGCCAGTGGGCGTTCTTTGGGCACTGAAGCTTTCTTT. Its protein is CASGRSLGTEAFF.

The chain combines TRBV11-2 with TRBJ2-7; the match to TRBD1 covers 10 bases. This CDR3 contains 14 residues. V trimming: 4 bases; J trimming: 2 bases; junction bases outside the gene matches: 2. From germline, CDR1 is SGHAT and CDR2 FQNNGV. DNA for the CDR3: TGTGCCAGCAGCTACGACAGGGGGCCCTACGAGCAGTACTTC. This sequence encodes CASSYDRGPYEQYF. Combining the CDR3 with reference TRBV11-2 and TRBJ2-7 gives the whole variable domain EAGVAQSPRYKIIEKRQSVAFWCNPISGHATLYWYQQILGQGPKLLIQFQNNGVVDDSQLPKDRFSAERLKGVDSTLKIQPAKLEDSAVYLCASSYDRGPYEQYFGPGTRLTVT.

This chain uses TRBV2 with TRBJ2-7; TRBD2 matches 11 bases. The CDR3 runs 13 residues. The V segment lost 6 bases and the J segment 4 bases; nucleotides outside the gene matches: 2. The germline CDR1 and CDR2 sequences are SNHLY and FYNNEI. The DNA of the CDR3 is TGTGCCAGCAGGCTAGCGGGGGGATACGAGCAGTACTTC. Translation: CASRLAGGYEQYF. The complete variable domain, with remaining parts taken from reference TRBV2 and TRBJ2-7, reads EPEVTQTPSHQVTQMGQEVILRCVPISNHLYFYWYRQILGQKVEFLVSFYNNEISEKSEIFDDQFSVERPDGSNFTLKIRSTKLEDSAMYFCASRLAGGYEQYFGPGTRLTVT.

The rearrangement uses TRBV28 and TRBJ1-1; tentatively, D is TRBD1 (5 bases). The CDR3 length is 11 residues. V was shortened by 4 bases and J by 11 bases, with 11 bases between the two germline ends. Per the germline V gene, CDR1 is MDHEN and CDR2 is SYDVKM. The CDR3 coding sequence is TGTGCCAGCAGTTGGGGCCCTCATGCTTTCTTT. Amino acids: CASSWGPHAFF.

The chain carries TRBV19 and TRBJ2-1; unclear D gene. Looked up from germline, CDR1 is LNHDA and CDR2 is SQIVND (reference sequence). The CDR3 totals 14 residues. Trimming took off 7 bases at V and 6 bases at J, with 16 bases between the two ends. The CDR3 DNA reads TGTGCCAGTACTGACCACACGACTGCCAATGAGCAGTTCTTC. Amino acid sequence: CASTDHTTANEQFF.

The genes are TRBV5-1 and TRBJ2-1; weak D call: TRBD2 (5 bases). This CDR3 has 17 residues. Germline values: CDR1 SGHRS, CDR2 YFSETQ. Trimming shortened V by 0 bases and J by 3 bases, and 16 bases separated the two germline ends. In DNA form, the CDR3 reads TGCGCCAGCAGCTTGGCCGTAGCGAAGAGCTACTACAATGAGCAGTTCTTC. Translated, it gives CASSLAVAKSYYNEQFF.